The rows below give T cell receptor beta chains drawn from one sample of a study of PD-L1 blockade in urothelial cancer. The repertoire was sequenced with immunoSEQ multiplex PCR; TCRdb's copy has only in-frame clones and lacks some. The repertoire consists of about 76,000 clones, with approximately 90% occurring once and the leading ten covering about 0.94%. Specimen: PBMCs, collected around atezolizumab (anti-PD-L1) treatment. The receptors shown here come from a woman of 80 years or more with urothelial cancer. Each CDR3 is given with its conserved first and last residue. D genes are given only for firm matches. For some rows the clone size is stated as once, few or many, or as a class when expanded; others skip it.

j_call: TRBJ2-7; d_call: TRBD2; clone_size: NA; v_call: TRBV19; cdr3_aa: CASSQTRAGGLYEQYF; cdr3_nt: TGTGCCAGTAGTCAAACCCGGGCGGGAGGCCTTTACGAGCAGTACTTC
j_call: TRBJ2-1; d_call: TRBD1; clone_size: NA; v_call: TRBV5-1; cdr3_aa: CASSPGQGLINEQFF; cdr3_nt: TGCGCCAGCAGCCCGGGACAGGGTTTAATCAATGAGCAGTTCTTC
j_call: TRBJ1-3; d_call: NA; clone_size: NA; v_call: TRBV7-8; cdr3_aa: CASSLANPGSGNTIYF; cdr3_nt: TGTGCCAGCAGCTTAGCGAATCCGGGCTCTGGAAACACCATATATTTT
j_call: TRBJ1-1; d_call: NA; clone_size: NA; v_call: TRBV6-5; cdr3_aa: CASSYGSGAGGTEAFF; cdr3_nt: TGTGCCAGCAGTTACGGATCTGGGGCCGGGGGCACTGAAGCTTTCTTT
j_call: TRBJ2-1; d_call: TRBD2; clone_size: NA; v_call: TRBV7-2; cdr3_aa: CASSPPSGGGEQFF; cdr3_nt: TGTGCCAGCAGCCCCCCCAGCGGGGGGGGTGAGCAGTTCTTC
j_call: TRBJ1-3; d_call: TRBD1; clone_size: once; v_call: TRBV10-3; cdr3_aa: CAISEPTGDGNTIYF; cdr3_nt: TGTGCCATCAGTGAACCCACAGGGGACGGAAACACCATATATTTT
j_call: TRBJ2-2; d_call: TRBD2; clone_size: NA; v_call: TRBV6-1; cdr3_aa: CASSEAGGRSTGELFF; cdr3_nt: TGTGCCAGCAGTGAAGCTGGCGGGAGAAGCACCGGGGAGCTGTTTTTT
j_call: TRBJ2-7; d_call: NA; clone_size: NA; v_call: TRBV18; cdr3_aa: CASSPGDTLREQYF; cdr3_nt: TGTGCCAGCTCACCAGGGGACACACTCCGCGAGCAGTACTTC
j_call: TRBJ2-7; d_call: NA; clone_size: NA; v_call: TRBV6-5; cdr3_aa: CASSYQTGAYEQYF; cdr3_nt: TGTGCCAGCAGTTATCAAACAGGAGCCTACGAGCAGTACTTC
j_call: TRBJ2-1; d_call: TRBD2; clone_size: NA; v_call: TRBV5-1; cdr3_aa: CASSLGTSGSNEQFF; cdr3_nt: TGCGCCAGCAGCCTCGGGACTAGCGGGAGTAATGAGCAGTTCTTC
j_call: TRBJ2-7; d_call: TRBD2; clone_size: NA; v_call: TRBV5-3; cdr3_aa: CARSLDSNGSLAGLPSYEQYF; cdr3_nt: TGTGCCAGAAGCTTGGATTCGAACGGCAGTCTAGCGGGCCTGCCTTCCTACGAGCAGTACTTC
j_call: TRBJ1-1; d_call: NA; clone_size: NA; v_call: TRBV15; cdr3_aa: CATSRDPRLIGADTEAFF; cdr3_nt: TGTGCCACCAGCAGAGATCCCCGATTGATAGGGGCGGACACTGAAGCTTTCTTT
j_call: TRBJ1-4; d_call: NA; clone_size: NA; v_call: TRBV2; cdr3_aa: CASSERGTTNEKLFF; cdr3_nt: TGTGCCAGCAGTGAAAGGGGTACAACTAATGAAAAACTGTTTTTT
j_call: TRBJ1-2; d_call: TRBD1; clone_size: NA; v_call: TRBV19; cdr3_aa: CASSSPPQGAYGYTF; cdr3_nt: TGTGCCAGTAGTTCCCCCCCACAGGGGGCTTATGGCTACACCTTC
j_call: TRBJ2-7; d_call: NA; clone_size: NA; v_call: TRBV11-2; cdr3_aa: CASSFAGSAYEQYF; cdr3_nt: TGTGCCAGCAGCTTCGCAGGTTCAGCCTACGAGCAGTACTTC
j_call: TRBJ2-5; d_call: TRBD2; clone_size: NA; v_call: TRBV2; cdr3_aa: CASTEPSGYQETQYF; cdr3_nt: TGTGCCAGCACAGAACCTAGCGGGTACCAAGAGACCCAGTACTTC
j_call: TRBJ2-1; d_call: TRBD2; clone_size: NA; v_call: TRBV5-4; cdr3_aa: CASSAGTSGTRNEQFF; cdr3_nt: TGTGCCAGCAGCGCCGGGACTAGCGGGACGAGGAATGAGCAGTTCTTC
j_call: TRBJ2-1; d_call: TRBD2; clone_size: NA; v_call: TRBV14; cdr3_aa: CASSQLAGGPHEQFF; cdr3_nt: TGTGCCAGCAGCCAACTAGCGGGAGGACCCCATGAGCAGTTCTTC
j_call: TRBJ2-1; d_call: NA; clone_size: NA; v_call: TRBV19; cdr3_aa: CASSISLAGNEQFF; cdr3_nt: TGTGCCAGTAGTATATCATTGGCGGGAAATGAGCAGTTCTTC
j_call: TRBJ2-1; d_call: TRBD2; clone_size: NA; v_call: TRBV15; cdr3_aa: CATSTPGLAAHEQFF; cdr3_nt: TGTGCCACCAGCACACCGGGACTAGCGGCCCATGAGCAGTTCTTC
j_call: TRBJ1-1; d_call: NA; clone_size: NA; v_call: TRBV28; cdr3_aa: CASRQGIMSTEAFF; cdr3_nt: TGTGCCAGCAGACAGGGTATTATGAGTACTGAAGCTTTCTTT
j_call: TRBJ1-3; d_call: TRBD1; clone_size: NA; v_call: TRBV5-4; cdr3_aa: CASSKDRLSGNTIYF; cdr3_nt: TGTGCCAGCAGCAAGGACAGGCTCTCTGGAAACACCATATATTTT
j_call: TRBJ2-5; d_call: TRBD1; clone_size: NA; v_call: TRBV10-3; cdr3_aa: CATQGSRQGETQYF; cdr3_nt: TGTGCCACCCAGGGATCTCGACAGGGTGAGACCCAGTACTTC
j_call: TRBJ2-7; d_call: NA; clone_size: NA; v_call: TRBV5-1; cdr3_aa: CASSLEVGPTYEQYF; cdr3_nt: TGCGCCAGCAGCTTGGAGGTGGGGCCCACCTACGAGCAGTACTTC
j_call: TRBJ2-7; d_call: TRBD1; clone_size: NA; v_call: TRBV27; cdr3_aa: CASSPTGTVSYEQYF; cdr3_nt: TGTGCCAGCAGTCCCACCGGGACAGTCTCCTACGAGCAGTACTTC
j_call: TRBJ2-1; d_call: NA; clone_size: NA; v_call: TRBV7-9; cdr3_aa: CASSFSGGTDNEQFF; cdr3_nt: TGTGCCAGCAGCTTTTCAGGCGGGACTGACAATGAGCAGTTCTTC
j_call: TRBJ1-1; d_call: NA; clone_size: NA; v_call: TRBV5-1; cdr3_aa: CASNTPGGGNTEAFF; cdr3_nt: TGCGCCAGCAATACACCCGGCGGGGGGAACACTGAAGCTTTCTTT
j_call: TRBJ2-3; d_call: TRBD2; clone_size: NA; v_call: TRBV9; cdr3_aa: CASSVEGLPTTDTQYF; cdr3_nt: TGTGCCAGCAGCGTAGAGGGACTACCTACCACAGATACGCAGTATTTT
j_call: TRBJ1-1; d_call: TRBD1; clone_size: NA; v_call: TRBV2; cdr3_aa: CASGQGITEAFF; cdr3_nt: TGTGCCAGCGGACAGGGTATCACTGAAGCTTTCTTT
j_call: TRBJ2-5; d_call: NA; clone_size: NA; v_call: TRBV7-9; cdr3_aa: CASSLGGPSRGGETQYF; cdr3_nt: TGTGCCAGCAGCTTAGGAGGACCTAGCCGAGGTGGAGAGACCCAGTACTTC
j_call: TRBJ2-5; d_call: TRBD1; clone_size: once; v_call: TRBV15; cdr3_aa: CATSQERGRGETQYF; cdr3_nt: TGTGCCACCAGCCAGGAAAGGGGGCGCGGGGAGACCCAGTACTTC
j_call: TRBJ1-2; d_call: NA; clone_size: NA; v_call: TRBV1; cdr3_aa: CTSSQACQESYGYTF; cdr3_nt: TGCACCAGCAGCCAAGCATGTCAGGAATCCTATGGCTACACCTTC
j_call: TRBJ2-3; d_call: TRBD2; clone_size: NA; v_call: TRBV5-1; cdr3_aa: CASSFQLAGGGDTQYF; cdr3_nt: TGCGCCAGCAGCTTCCAACTAGCGGGAGGAGGAGATACGCAGTATTTT
j_call: TRBJ2-7; d_call: TRBD2; clone_size: NA; v_call: TRBV27; cdr3_aa: CASSPFSGTSYEQYF; cdr3_nt: TGTGCCAGCAGCCCCTTCAGCGGGACGTCCTACGAGCAGTACTTC
j_call: TRBJ1-2; d_call: NA; clone_size: once; v_call: TRBV2; cdr3_aa: CASNREINYGYTF; cdr3_nt: TGTGCCAGCAATCGGGAGATTAACTATGGCTACACCTTC
j_call: TRBJ2-1; d_call: TRBD1; clone_size: NA; v_call: TRBV6-1; cdr3_aa: CASHKGQGSNEQFF; cdr3_nt: TGTGCCAGCCACAAAGGACAGGGGAGCAATGAGCAGTTCTTC
j_call: TRBJ2-2; d_call: NA; clone_size: NA; v_call: TRBV6-1; cdr3_aa: CASSELARGELFF; cdr3_nt: TGTGCCAGCAGTGAACTCGCCCGGGGGGAGCTGTTTTTT
j_call: TRBJ2-1; d_call: NA; clone_size: few; v_call: TRBV10-3; cdr3_aa: CAISDYDGGEQFF; cdr3_nt: TGTGCCATCAGTGATTATGACGGCGGAGAGCAGTTCTTC
j_call: TRBJ2-3; d_call: TRBD2; clone_size: NA; v_call: TRBV30; cdr3_aa: CACSGTSGRDTQYF; cdr3_nt: TGTGCCTGTTCCGGGACTAGCGGGAGGGATACGCAGTATTTT
j_call: TRBJ2-2; d_call: NA; clone_size: NA; v_call: TRBV7-8; cdr3_aa: CASSLGTTNTGELFF; cdr3_nt: TGTGCCAGCAGCTTAGGGACAACGAACACCGGGGAGCTGTTTTTT
j_call: TRBJ2-1; d_call: TRBD2; clone_size: NA; v_call: TRBV30; cdr3_aa: CAWSLNSGDNEQFF; cdr3_nt: TGTGCCTGGAGTTTAAATAGCGGGGACAATGAGCAGTTCTTC
j_call: TRBJ2-5; d_call: NA; clone_size: NA; v_call: TRBV6-5; cdr3_aa: CASSYVIGGLETQYF; cdr3_nt: TGTGCCAGCAGTTACGTTATCGGAGGACTAGAGACCCAGTACTTC
j_call: TRBJ2-7; d_call: NA; clone_size: once; v_call: TRBV5-6; cdr3_aa: CASSYGASYEQYF; cdr3_nt: TGTGCCAGCAGCTATGGGGCGTCCTACGAGCAGTACTTC
j_call: TRBJ1-1; d_call: NA; clone_size: NA; v_call: TRBV5-4; cdr3_aa: CASSLEWGGTEAFF; cdr3_nt: TGTGCCAGCAGCTTGGAGTGGGGGGGCACTGAAGCTTTCTTT
j_call: TRBJ2-5; d_call: NA; clone_size: NA; v_call: TRBV28; cdr3_aa: CASRWGGRETQYF; cdr3_nt: TGTGCCAGCCGCTGGGGGGGGCGGGAGACCCAGTACTTC
j_call: TRBJ2-1; d_call: TRBD2; clone_size: NA; v_call: TRBV2; cdr3_aa: CASISDAGAMIEQFF; cdr3_nt: TGTGCCAGCATATCCGACGCGGGAGCTATGATTGAGCAGTTCTTC
j_call: TRBJ2-1; d_call: TRBD2; clone_size: NA; v_call: TRBV9; cdr3_aa: CASSERDTLRLAGAGEQFF; cdr3_nt: TGTGCCAGCAGCGAGCGGGACACCCTGAGACTAGCGGGAGCAGGTGAGCAGTTCTTC
j_call: TRBJ1-2; d_call: NA; clone_size: NA; v_call: TRBV7-9; cdr3_aa: CASSLAGALPSNYGYTF; cdr3_nt: TGTGCCAGCAGCTTAGCGGGGGCACTCCCGTCTAACTATGGCTACACCTTC
j_call: TRBJ2-3; d_call: NA; clone_size: NA; v_call: TRBV7-3; cdr3_aa: CASSSPGADTQYF; cdr3_nt: TGTGCCAGCAGCTCCCCGGGGGCAGATACGCAGTATTTT
j_call: TRBJ2-3; d_call: TRBD1; clone_size: NA; v_call: TRBV5-1; cdr3_aa: CASSLLSGGADTQYF; cdr3_nt: TGCGCCAGCAGCTTGTTGTCAGGGGGCGCAGATACGCAGTATTTT
j_call: TRBJ2-5; d_call: TRBD1; clone_size: NA; v_call: TRBV27; cdr3_aa: CASRAQGGNQETQYF; cdr3_nt: TGTGCCAGCAGAGCACAGGGGGGAAACCAAGAGACCCAGTACTTC
j_call: TRBJ1-3; d_call: NA; clone_size: NA; v_call: TRBV19; cdr3_aa: CASSDFGASGNTIYF; cdr3_nt: TGTGCCAGTAGCGACTTTGGGGCCTCAGGAAACACCATATATTTT
j_call: TRBJ2-7; d_call: TRBD2; clone_size: NA; v_call: TRBV30; cdr3_aa: CAWTAGVSYEQYF; cdr3_nt: TGTGCCTGGACAGCGGGAGTATCCTACGAGCAGTACTTC
j_call: TRBJ2-5; d_call: NA; clone_size: once; v_call: TRBV7-9; cdr3_aa: CASSAVSKETQYF; cdr3_nt: TGTGCCAGCAGCGCTGTTAGCAAAGAGACCCAGTACTTC
j_call: TRBJ2-2; d_call: TRBD2; clone_size: NA; v_call: TRBV6-5; cdr3_aa: CASRLRDYNTGELFF; cdr3_nt: TGTGCCAGCAGGCTCCGGGACTACAACACCGGGGAGCTGTTTTTT
j_call: TRBJ2-1; d_call: NA; clone_size: NA; v_call: TRBV7-2; cdr3_aa: CASSLFSGSRNNEQFF; cdr3_nt: TGTGCCAGCAGCTTATTCAGTGGGAGTAGGAACAATGAGCAGTTCTTC
j_call: TRBJ2-7; d_call: NA; clone_size: once; v_call: TRBV28; cdr3_aa: CASTLPPYEQYF; cdr3_nt: TGTGCCAGCACCCTCCCCCCTTACGAGCAGTACTTC
j_call: TRBJ2-7; d_call: TRBD2; clone_size: NA; v_call: TRBV9; cdr3_aa: CASSEGLAGANYEQYF; cdr3_nt: TGTGCCAGCAGCGAGGGACTAGCGGGTGCTAACTACGAGCAGTACTTC
j_call: TRBJ1-1; d_call: NA; clone_size: NA; v_call: TRBV27; cdr3_aa: CASSLRGTSNTEAFF; cdr3_nt: TGTGCCAGCAGTTTAAGGGGGACCTCGAACACTGAAGCTTTCTTT
j_call: TRBJ1-2; d_call: NA; clone_size: NA; v_call: TRBV18; cdr3_aa: CASSLRTEPYGYTF; cdr3_nt: TGTGCCAGCTCACTACGGACAGAGCCCTATGGCTACACCTTC